This paragraph reports one T cell receptor beta chain. What it binds is unknown. Sequencing was performed with immunoSEQ multiplex PCR; in TCRdb, only in-frame clones are kept and a portion is missing. The sample contains about 110,000 clones, roughly 89% of which appear only once. The data derive from a study of T cell responses to AZD1222 COVID-19 vaccine. The wider study: Second doses that came at about 4 or about 12 weeks were put together.

General study results and limits: At baseline, seropositivity was found in only five or six AZD1222 recipients. No day 14 peak samples; only post-peak repertoires were characterized. Reportedly, close to half of spike-specific TCRs are directed against unmutated variant regions.

The CDR3 extends over 15 amino acids. Germline CDR1 reads SGHKS; CDR2 reads YYEKEE (reference sequence). The germline V and J ends were trimmed by 1 base and 2 bases, with 10 bases remaining between them. The TCR sequence derives from an adult in good health. The chain uses TRBV5-5 and TRBJ1-3, with unresolved D. The starting material was peripheral blood, obtained on day 0 of AZD1222 vaccination. The CDR3, as DNA: TGTGCCAGCAGCTTGTGGTGGAGTCCTGGAAACACCATATATTTT. The encoded protein is CASSLWWSPGNTIYF.